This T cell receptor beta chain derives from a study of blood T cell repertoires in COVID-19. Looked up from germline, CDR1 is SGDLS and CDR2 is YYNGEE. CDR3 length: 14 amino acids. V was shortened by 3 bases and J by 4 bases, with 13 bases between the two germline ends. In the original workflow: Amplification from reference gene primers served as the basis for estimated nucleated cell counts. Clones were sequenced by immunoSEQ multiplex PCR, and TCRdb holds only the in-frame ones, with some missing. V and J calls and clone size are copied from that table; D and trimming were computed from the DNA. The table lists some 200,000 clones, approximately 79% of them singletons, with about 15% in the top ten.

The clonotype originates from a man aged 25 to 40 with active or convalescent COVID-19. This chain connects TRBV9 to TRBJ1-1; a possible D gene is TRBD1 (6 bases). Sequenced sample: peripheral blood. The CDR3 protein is CASSAQGWGTEAFF. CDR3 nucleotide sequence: TGTGCCAGCAGCGCCCAGGGGTGGGGCACTGAAGCTTTCTTT. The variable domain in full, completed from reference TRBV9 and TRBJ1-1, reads DSGVTQTPKHLITATGQRVTLRCSPRSGDLSVYWYQQSLDQGLQFLIQYYNGEERAKGNILERFSAQQFPDLHSELNLSSLELGDSALYFCASSAQGWGTEAFFGQGTRLTVV.